This is a list of T cell receptor beta chains from one sample in a study of cytomegalovirus exposure and HLA in healthy donors. The protocol was immunoSEQ multiplex PCR, while the TCRdb copy is restricted to in-frame clones and leaves out a portion. The sample shows 160,000 or so clones, approximately 80% of them seen only once. The sample taken for sequencing was PBMCs. The receptors were gathered from a man between 45 and 60 years old in good health and CMV-seropositive. Each CDR3 is given with its conserved first and last residue. The listing skips clone size in some rows; elsewhere it reads once, few, many or a size class.

V	J	size	CDR3
TRBV9	TRBJ2-3	-	CASSGGQGAADTQYF
TRBV4-1	TRBJ1-6	-	CASSQTGTRNSPLHF
TRBV7-9	TRBJ2-1	-	CASSLVGDSEQFF
TRBV14	TRBJ1-5	-	CASSRTGVGQPQHF
TRBV25-1	TRBJ1-3	-	CASSVQGGNTIYF
TRBV6-5	TRBJ2-3	-	CASSGRGDTQYF
TRBV7-9	TRBJ1-5	-	CASSPGDQPQHF
TRBV28	TRBJ1-2	-	CATTQRQNYGYTF
TRBV19	TRBJ2-2	few	CASSRTSGVNTGELFF
TRBV4-1	TRBJ2-2	-	CASSPRTSGGFGTGELFF
TRBV7-3	TRBJ2-3	few	CASRETSGGPTQYF
TRBV9	TRBJ2-1	-	CASSVSGGAHEQFF
TRBV4-1	TRBJ2-3	-	CASSQDQRAAGVPDTQYF
TRBV6-5	TRBJ2-3	-	CASRLTWGSTDTQYF
TRBV28	TRBJ1-2	-	CAIVSGENGYTF
TRBV5-8	TRBJ2-1	-	CASSFDRLHEQFF
TRBV7-9	TRBJ1-4	-	CASSLEGAGLTEKLFF
TRBV19	TRBJ1-1	-	CASSTREILIHRSLAEAFF
TRBV7-9	TRBJ2-2	-	CSSSLVWTSGPGELFF
TRBV6-1	TRBJ1-2	-	CASSVYREGYGYTF
TRBV5-5	TRBJ2-5	-	CASSFNAGQETQYF
TRBV6-1	TRBJ1-1	-	CASSGHMGNTEAFF
TRBV7-3	TRBJ2-2	once	CASSLTAGTGELFF
TRBV7-6	TRBJ1-2	-	CASSFPQKGDPSWIYGYTF
TRBV6-5	TRBJ1-1	once	CASSYGVFTEAFF
TRBV6-6	TRBJ2-7	-	CASSYSTRGMDEQYF
TRBV27	TRBJ2-6	-	CASTGAGANVLTF
TRBV7-3	TRBJ2-2	-	CASSSDLGELFF
TRBV25-1	TRBJ2-1	-	CASSEWVGKRGNEQFF
TRBV2	TRBJ2-7	-	CASSERRGAYEQYF
TRBV7-7	TRBJ1-1	-	CASSAGRNTEAFF